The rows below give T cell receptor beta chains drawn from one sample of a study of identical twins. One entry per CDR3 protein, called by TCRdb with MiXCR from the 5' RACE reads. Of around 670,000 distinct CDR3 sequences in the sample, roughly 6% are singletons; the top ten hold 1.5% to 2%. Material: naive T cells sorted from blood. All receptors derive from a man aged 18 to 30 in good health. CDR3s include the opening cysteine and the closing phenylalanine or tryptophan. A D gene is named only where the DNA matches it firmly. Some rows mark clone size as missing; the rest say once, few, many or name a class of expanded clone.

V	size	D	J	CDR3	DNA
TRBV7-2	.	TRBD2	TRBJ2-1	CASSLVQREGRNEQFF	TGTGCCAGCAGCTTAGTGCAGCGGGAGGGCCGCAATGAGCAGTTCTTC
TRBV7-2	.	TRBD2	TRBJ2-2	CASSLGEGAVGELFF	TGTGCCAGCAGCTTAGGGGAGGGAGCGGTCGGGGAGCTGTTTTTT
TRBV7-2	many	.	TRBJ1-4	CASSAGGADEKLFF	TGTGCCAGCAGCGCCGGCGGGGCGGATGAAAAACTGTTTTTT
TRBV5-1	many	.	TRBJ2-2	CASSVQGTGELFF	TGTGCCAGCAGTGTCCAGGGCACCGGGGAGCTGTTTTTT
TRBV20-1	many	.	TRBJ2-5	CSARADHREETQYF	TGCAGTGCTAGGGCCGACCACAGAGAAGAGACCCAGTACTTC
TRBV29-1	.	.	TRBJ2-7	CSVLTGIESYEQYF	TGCAGCGTTCTTACAGGAATCGAGTCCTACGAGCAGTACTTC
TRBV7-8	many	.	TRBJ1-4	CASSLGVTNEKLFF	TGTGCCAGCAGCTTAGGAGTAACTAATGAAAAACTGTTTTTT
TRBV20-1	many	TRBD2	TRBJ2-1	CSAPTSGLGEQFF	TGCAGTGCTCCAACTAGCGGGCTCGGTGAGCAGTTCTTC
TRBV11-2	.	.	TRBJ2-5	CASSFSVGPQETQYF	TGTGCCAGCAGCTTTTCGGTGGGCCCCCAAGAGACCCAGTACTTC
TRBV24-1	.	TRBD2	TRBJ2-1	CATQSGSPFQEQFF	TGTGCCACGCAGAGCGGGAGTCCGTTTCAGGAGCAGTTCTTC
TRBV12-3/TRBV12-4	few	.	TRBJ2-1	CASTPTGRGEQFF	TGTGCCAGCACTCCAACCGGCCGAGGTGAGCAGTTCTTC
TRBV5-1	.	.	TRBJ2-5	CASSRAPTGQETQYF	TGCGCCAGCAGTCGAGCACCGACAGGACAAGAGACCCAGTACTTC
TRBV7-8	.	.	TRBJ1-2	CASSLGLGGTNYGYTF	TGTGCCAGCAGCTTAGGGTTGGGCGGTACTAACTATGGCTACACCTTC
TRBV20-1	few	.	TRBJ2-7	CSARDGALDEQYF	TGCAGTGCTAGAGATGGGGCGCTTGACGAGCAGTACTTC
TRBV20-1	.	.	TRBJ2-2	CSARVGRLITGELFF	TGCAGTGCTAGAGTTGGGCGGCTGATTACCGGGGAGCTGTTTTTT
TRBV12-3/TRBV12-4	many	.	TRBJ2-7	CASSFRRDGEQYF	TGTGCCAGCAGTTTTCGGCGGGATGGGGAGCAGTACTTC
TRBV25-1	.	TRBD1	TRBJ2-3	CASSDDRGTDTQYF	TGTGCCAGCAGTGACGACAGGGGCACAGATACGCAGTATTTT
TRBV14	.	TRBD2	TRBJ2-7	CASSQGLLIAGVYEQYF	TGTGCCAGCAGCCAAGGACTGTTAATAGCGGGAGTCTACGAGCAGTACTTC
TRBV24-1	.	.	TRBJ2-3	CATSGWGGVTSTDTQYF	TGTGCCACCAGTGGTTGGGGCGGAGTTACTAGCACAGATACGCAGTATTTT
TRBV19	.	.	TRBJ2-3	CASSLEPEAGPTNTQYF	TGTGCCAGTAGTCTCGAACCCGAGGCGGGCCCAACTAATACGCAGTATTTT
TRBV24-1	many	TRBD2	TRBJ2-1	CATSDDLSRTRHPNEQFF	TGTGCCACCAGTGACGACCTCTCCCGGACTAGACACCCCAATGAGCAGTTCTTC
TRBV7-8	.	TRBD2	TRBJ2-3	CASSLGPIASGSIYTQYF	TGTGCCAGCAGCTTAGGCCCCATAGCTAGCGGGAGTATCTATACGCAGTATTTT
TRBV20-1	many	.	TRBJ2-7	CSAADEQYF	TGCAGTGCTGCTGATGAGCAGTACTTC
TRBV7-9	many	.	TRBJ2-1	CASSSPGTYNEQFF	TGTGCCAGCAGCTCACCGGGGACTTACAATGAGCAGTTCTTC
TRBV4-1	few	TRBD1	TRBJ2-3	CASSQSPGTGGEDTQYF	TGCGCCAGCAGCCAAAGCCCCGGGACAGGGGGCGAAGATACGCAGTATTTT
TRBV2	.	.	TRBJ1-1	CASRITGTAEAFF	TGTGCCAGCAGGATTACCGGGACGGCCGAAGCTTTCTTT
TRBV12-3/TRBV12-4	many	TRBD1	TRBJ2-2	CASSLARDSKNTGELFF	TGTGCCAGCAGTTTAGCCCGGGACAGTAAGAACACCGGGGAGCTGTTTTTT
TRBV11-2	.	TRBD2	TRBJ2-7	CASRPIAGGPPFEQYF	TGTGCCAGCAGACCCATAGCGGGAGGGCCCCCCTTCGAGCAGTACTTC
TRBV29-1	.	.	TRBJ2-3	CSVEGGGQNTDTQCF	TGCAGCGTTGAAGGGGGCGGGCAAAACACAGATACGCAGTGTTTT
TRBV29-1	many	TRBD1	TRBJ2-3	CSVLHGQGDIDTQYF	TGCAGCGTCCTACATGGACAGGGGGATATAGATACGCAGTATTTT
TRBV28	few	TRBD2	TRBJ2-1	CASSDLAGPLYNEQFF	TGTGCCAGCAGTGACCTAGCGGGTCCCCTATACAATGAGCAGTTCTTC
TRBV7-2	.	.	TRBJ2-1	CASSLGFGHLSYNEQFF	TGTGCCAGCAGCTTAGGTTTCGGACATTTATCCTACAATGAGCAGTTCTTC
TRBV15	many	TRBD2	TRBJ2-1	CATSRAGGSSYNEQFF	TGTGCCACCAGCAGGGCCGGGGGGAGCTCCTACAATGAGCAGTTCTTC
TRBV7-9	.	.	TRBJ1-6	CASSLEQWNSPLHF	TGTGCCAGCAGCTTAGAACAGTGGAATTCACCCCTCCACTTT
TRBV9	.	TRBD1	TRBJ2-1	CASSATGTGDTFGQFF	TGTGCCAGCAGCGCCACCGGGACAGGGGACACTTTTGGCCAGTTCTTC
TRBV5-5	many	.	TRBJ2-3	CASSLTEDTQYF	TGTGCCAGCAGCTTGACAGAAGATACGCAGTATTTT
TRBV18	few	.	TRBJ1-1	CASSPKSGGGAFF	TGTGCCAGCTCACCAAAGAGCGGGGGGGGAGCTTTCTTT
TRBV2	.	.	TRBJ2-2	CASSSVEWGTGELFF	TGTGCCAGCAGTTCAGTTGAATGGGGGACCGGGGAGCTGTTTTTT
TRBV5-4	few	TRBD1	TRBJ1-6	CASSLKLLQGANSPLHF	TGTGCCAGCAGCTTGAAACTACTCCAGGGGGCTAATTCACCCCTCCACTTT
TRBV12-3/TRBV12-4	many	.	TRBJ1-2	CASSFHETAYGYTF	TGTGCCAGCAGTTTTCACGAGACAGCCTATGGCTACACCTTC
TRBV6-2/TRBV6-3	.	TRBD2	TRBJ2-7	CASSPWTSGRAIYEQYF	TGTGCCAGCAGTCCCTGGACTAGCGGGAGGGCCATTTACGAGCAGTACTTC
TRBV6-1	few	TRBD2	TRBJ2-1	CASSRPGLAGFNEQFF	TGTGCCAGCAGTCGCCCGGGACTAGCGGGATTCAATGAGCAGTTCTTC
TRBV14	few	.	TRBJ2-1	CASSQAIHDNEQFF	TGTGCCAGCAGCCAAGCTATCCACGACAATGAGCAGTTCTTC
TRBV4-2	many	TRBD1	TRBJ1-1	CASSQLTGVNTEAFF	TGTGCCAGCAGCCAGCTGACAGGGGTCAACACTGAAGCTTTCTTT
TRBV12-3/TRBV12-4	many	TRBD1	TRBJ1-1	CASSLPGTEEAFF	TGTGCCAGCAGTCTACCCGGGACAGAAGAAGCTTTCTTT
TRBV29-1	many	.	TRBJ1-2	CSVVQDGYTF	TGCAGCGTTGTACAGGATGGCTACACCTTC
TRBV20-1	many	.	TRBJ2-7	CSARVSVDPTIGQYF	TGCAGTGCTAGAGTGTCGGTGGACCCTACGATCGGGCAGTACTTC
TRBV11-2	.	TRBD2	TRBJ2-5	CASTAPALAGGPLETQYF	TGTGCCAGCACCGCTCCCGCGCTAGCGGGAGGGCCTTTGGAGACCCAGTACTTC